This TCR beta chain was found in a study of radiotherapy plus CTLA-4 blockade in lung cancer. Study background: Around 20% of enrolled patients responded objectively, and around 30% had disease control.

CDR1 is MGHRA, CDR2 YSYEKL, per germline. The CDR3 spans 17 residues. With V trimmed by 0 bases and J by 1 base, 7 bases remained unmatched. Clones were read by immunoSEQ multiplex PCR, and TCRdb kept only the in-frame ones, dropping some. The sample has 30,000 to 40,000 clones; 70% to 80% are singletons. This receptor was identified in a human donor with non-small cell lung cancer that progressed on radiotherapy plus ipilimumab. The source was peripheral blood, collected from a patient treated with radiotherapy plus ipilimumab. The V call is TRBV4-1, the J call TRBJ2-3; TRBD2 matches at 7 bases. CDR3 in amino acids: CASSQESAGAGTDTQYF. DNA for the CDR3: TGCGCCAGCAGCCAAGAATCGGCGGGAGCGGGCACAGATACGCAGTATTTT.